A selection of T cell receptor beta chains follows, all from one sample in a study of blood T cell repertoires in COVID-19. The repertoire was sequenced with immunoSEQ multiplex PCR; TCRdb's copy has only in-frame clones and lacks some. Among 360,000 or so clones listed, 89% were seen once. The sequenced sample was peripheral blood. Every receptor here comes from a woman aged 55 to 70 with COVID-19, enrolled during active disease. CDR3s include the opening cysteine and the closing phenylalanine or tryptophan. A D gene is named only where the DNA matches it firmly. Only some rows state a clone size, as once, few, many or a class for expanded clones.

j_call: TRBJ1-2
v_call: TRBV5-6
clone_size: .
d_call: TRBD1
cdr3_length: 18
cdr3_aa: CASSLGSTGGVPNYGYTF
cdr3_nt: TGTGCCAGCAGCTTGGGGTCGACAGGGGGCGTCCCCAACTATGGCTACACCTTC

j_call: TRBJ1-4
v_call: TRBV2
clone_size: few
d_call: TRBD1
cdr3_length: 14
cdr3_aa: CASSRQGTYEKLFF
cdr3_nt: TGTGCCAGCAGCAGACAGGGTACATATGAAAAACTGTTTTTT

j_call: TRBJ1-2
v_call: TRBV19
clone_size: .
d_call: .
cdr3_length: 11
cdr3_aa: CASNSLSGYTF
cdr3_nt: TGTGCCAGCAACAGTCTGAGTGGCTACACCTTC

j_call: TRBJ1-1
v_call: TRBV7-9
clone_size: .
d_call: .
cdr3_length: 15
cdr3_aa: CASTKREVLNTEAFF
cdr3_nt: TGTGCCAGCACCAAGAGGGAGGTCTTGAACACTGAAGCTTTCTTT

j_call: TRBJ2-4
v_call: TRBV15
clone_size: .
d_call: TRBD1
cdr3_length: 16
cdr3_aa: CATSRDLSTGQNIQYF
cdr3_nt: TGTGCCACCAGCAGAGATTTGTCGACAGGGCAAAACATTCAGTACTTC

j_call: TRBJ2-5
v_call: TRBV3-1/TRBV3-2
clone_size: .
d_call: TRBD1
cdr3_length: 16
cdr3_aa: CASSQAGTGAWETQYF
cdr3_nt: TGTGCCAGCAGCCAAGCCGGGACAGGGGCATGGGAGACCCAGTACTTC

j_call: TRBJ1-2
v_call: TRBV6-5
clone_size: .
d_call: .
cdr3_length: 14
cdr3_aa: CASSYGRGNYGYTF
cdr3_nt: TGTGCCAGCAGTTACGGTAGGGGGAACTATGGCTACACCTTC

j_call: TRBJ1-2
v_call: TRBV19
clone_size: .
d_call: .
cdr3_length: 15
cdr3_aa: CASSIRLDRAYGYTF
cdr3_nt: TGTGCCAGTAGTATAAGGCTCGACAGAGCCTATGGCTACACCTTC

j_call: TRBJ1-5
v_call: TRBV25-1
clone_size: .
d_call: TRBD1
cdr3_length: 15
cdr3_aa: CASSDAGGGNQPQHF
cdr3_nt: TGTGCCAGCAGTGACGCAGGGGGAGGCAATCAGCCCCAGCATTTT

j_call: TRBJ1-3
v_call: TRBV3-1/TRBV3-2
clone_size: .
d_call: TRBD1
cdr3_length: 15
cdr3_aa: CASSQEQGTRNTIYF
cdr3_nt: TGTGCCAGCAGCCAAGAACAGGGGACGAGAAACACCATATATTTT

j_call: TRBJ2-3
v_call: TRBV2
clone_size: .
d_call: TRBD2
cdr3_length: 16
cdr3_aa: CASSRGGLAGSDTQYF
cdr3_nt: TGTGCCAGCAGTCGAGGGGGACTAGCGGGGTCAGATACGCAGTATTTT

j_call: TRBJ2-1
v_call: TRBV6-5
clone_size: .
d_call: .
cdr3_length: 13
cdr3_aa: CASSTTSRHEQFF
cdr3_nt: TGTGCCAGCAGTACAACTAGCCGGCATGAGCAGTTCTTC

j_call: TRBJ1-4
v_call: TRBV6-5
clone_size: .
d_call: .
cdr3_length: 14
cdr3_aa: CASSSLFGGEKLFF
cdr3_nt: TGTGCCAGCAGTTCTTTGTTCGGGGGGGAAAAACTGTTTTTT

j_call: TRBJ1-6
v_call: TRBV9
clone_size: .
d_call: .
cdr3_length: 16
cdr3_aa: CASSDKRDISNSPLHF
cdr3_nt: TGTGCCAGCAGCGACAAACGGGACATTTCCAATTCACCCCTCCACTTT

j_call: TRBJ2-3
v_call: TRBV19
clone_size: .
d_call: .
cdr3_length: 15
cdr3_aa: CASSMSLSPTDTQYF
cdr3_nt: TGTGCCAGTAGTATGAGCCTATCCCCGACAGATACGCAGTATTTT

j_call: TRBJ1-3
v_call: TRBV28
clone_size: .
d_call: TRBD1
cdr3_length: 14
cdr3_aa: CASSFTGARNTIYF
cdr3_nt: TGTGCCAGCAGTTTTACAGGGGCCAGGAACACCATATATTTT

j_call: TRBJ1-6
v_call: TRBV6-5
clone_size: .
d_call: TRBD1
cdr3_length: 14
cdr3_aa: CASRGQGNNSPLHF
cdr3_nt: TGTGCCAGCAGAGGACAGGGTAATAATTCACCCCTCCACTTT

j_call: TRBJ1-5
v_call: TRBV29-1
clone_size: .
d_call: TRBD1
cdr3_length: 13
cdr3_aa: CSVATGVGQPQHF
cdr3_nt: TGCAGCGTGGCAACAGGGGTAGGTCAGCCCCAGCATTTT

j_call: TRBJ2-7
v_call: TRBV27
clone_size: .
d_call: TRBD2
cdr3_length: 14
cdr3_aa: CASSLAGRAHEQYF
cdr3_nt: TGTGCCAGCAGTTTGGCGGGGAGGGCCCACGAGCAGTACTTC

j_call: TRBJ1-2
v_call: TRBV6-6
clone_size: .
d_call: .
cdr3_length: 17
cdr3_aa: CASSRPHAGAANYGYTF
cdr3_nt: TGTGCCAGCAGTCGTCCCCACGCGGGGGCAGCTAACTATGGCTACACCTTC

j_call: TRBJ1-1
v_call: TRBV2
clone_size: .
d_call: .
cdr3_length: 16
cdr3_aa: CASGRRDTSGNTEAFF
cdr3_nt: TGTGCCAGCGGGAGACGGGACACCTCCGGGAACACTGAAGCTTTCTTT

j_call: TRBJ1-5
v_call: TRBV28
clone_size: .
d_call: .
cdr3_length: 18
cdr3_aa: CASRPRDTDTSSNQPQHF
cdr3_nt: TGTGCCAGCAGACCCCGGGACACTGATACGTCTAGCAATCAGCCCCAGCATTTT

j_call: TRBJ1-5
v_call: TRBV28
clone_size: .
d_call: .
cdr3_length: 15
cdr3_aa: CASSSQGGGNQPQHF
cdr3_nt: TGTGCCAGCAGTTCGCAGGGAGGGGGCAATCAGCCCCAGCATTTT

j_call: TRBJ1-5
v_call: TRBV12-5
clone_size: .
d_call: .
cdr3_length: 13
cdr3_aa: CASGLSEHQPQHF
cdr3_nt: TGTGCTAGTGGTTTGAGTGAGCATCAGCCCCAGCATTTT

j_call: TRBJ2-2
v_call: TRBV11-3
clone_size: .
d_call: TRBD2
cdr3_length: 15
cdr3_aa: CASSSSGGGTGELFF
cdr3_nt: TGTGCCAGCAGCTCGAGCGGGGGGGGCACCGGGGAGCTGTTTTTT

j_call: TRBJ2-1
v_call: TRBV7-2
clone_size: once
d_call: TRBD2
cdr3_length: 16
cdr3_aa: CASSPVGTSGSGEQFF
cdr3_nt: TGTGCCAGCAGTCCAGTAGGGACTAGCGGTTCGGGCGAGCAGTTCTTC

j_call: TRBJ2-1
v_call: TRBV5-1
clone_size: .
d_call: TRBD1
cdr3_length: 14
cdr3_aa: CASSSGTGNNEQFF
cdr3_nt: TGCGCCAGCAGTTCCGGGACAGGGAACAATGAGCAGTTCTTC

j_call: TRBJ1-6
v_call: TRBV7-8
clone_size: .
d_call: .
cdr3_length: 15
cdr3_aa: CASSPGQTYNSPLHF
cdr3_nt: TGTGCCAGCAGCCCCGGACAGACCTATAATTCACCCCTCCACTTT

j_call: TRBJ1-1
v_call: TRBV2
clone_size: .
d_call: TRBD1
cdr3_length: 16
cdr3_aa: CATTRQGMLPYTEAFF
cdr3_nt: TGTGCCACAACGCGACAGGGTATGCTCCCTTACACTGAAGCTTTCTTT

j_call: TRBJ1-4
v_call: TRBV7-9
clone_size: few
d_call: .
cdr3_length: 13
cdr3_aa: CASSLGGREKLFF
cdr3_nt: TGTGCCAGCAGCTTGGGAGGAAGGGAAAAACTGTTTTTT

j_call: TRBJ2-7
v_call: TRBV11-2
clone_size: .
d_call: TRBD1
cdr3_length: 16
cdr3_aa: CASSLMGTGASYEQYF
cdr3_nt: TGTGCCAGCAGCTTGATGGGGACAGGCGCCTCCTACGAGCAGTACTTC

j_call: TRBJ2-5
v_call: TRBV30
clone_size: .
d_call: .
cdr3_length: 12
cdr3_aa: CAWSVHRETQYF
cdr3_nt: TGTGCCTGGAGTGTACATCGAGAGACCCAGTACTTC

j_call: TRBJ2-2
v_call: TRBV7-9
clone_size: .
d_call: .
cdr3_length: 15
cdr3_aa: CASSPQGTVTGELFF
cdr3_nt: TGTGCCAGCAGCCCACAGGGAACGGTCACCGGGGAGCTGTTTTTT

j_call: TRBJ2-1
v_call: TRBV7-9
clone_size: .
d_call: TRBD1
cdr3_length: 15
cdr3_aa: CASSRGTGIYNEQFF
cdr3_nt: TGTGCCAGCAGCCGCGGGACAGGGATCTACAATGAGCAGTTCTTC

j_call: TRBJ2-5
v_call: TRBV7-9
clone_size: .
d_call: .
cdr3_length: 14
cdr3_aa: CASSLAGAWETQYF
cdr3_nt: TGTGCCAGCAGCTTAGCGGGGGCCTGGGAGACCCAGTACTTC

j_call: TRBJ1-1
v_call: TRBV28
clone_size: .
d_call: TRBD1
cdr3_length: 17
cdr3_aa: CASSFGGTGAPHTEAFF
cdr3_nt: TGTGCCAGCAGTTTTGGAGGGACAGGGGCCCCACACACTGAAGCTTTCTTT

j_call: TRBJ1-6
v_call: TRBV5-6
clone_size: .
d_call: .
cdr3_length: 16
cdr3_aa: CASSFLNTAGHSPLHF
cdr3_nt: TGTGCCAGCAGCTTCCTAAACACCGCGGGCCATTCACCCCTCCACTTT

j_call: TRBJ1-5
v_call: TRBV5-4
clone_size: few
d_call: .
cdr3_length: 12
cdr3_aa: CASERLNQPQHF
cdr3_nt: TGTGCCAGCGAGCGTCTAAATCAGCCCCAGCATTTT

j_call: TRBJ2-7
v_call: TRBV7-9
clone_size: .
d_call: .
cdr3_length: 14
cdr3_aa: CASSVPSATYEQYF
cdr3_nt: TGTGCCAGCAGCGTCCCGAGTGCCACCTACGAGCAGTACTTC

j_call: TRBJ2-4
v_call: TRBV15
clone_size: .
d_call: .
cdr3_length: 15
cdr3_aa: CATSLGGASKNIQYF
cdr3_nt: TGTGCCACCAGTCTAGGGGGAGCGTCCAAAAACATTCAGTACTTC

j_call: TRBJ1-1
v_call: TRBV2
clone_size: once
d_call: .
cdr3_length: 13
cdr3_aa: CASSGGGRAEAFF
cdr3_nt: TGTGCCAGCAGTGGGGGGGGCAGGGCTGAAGCTTTCTTT

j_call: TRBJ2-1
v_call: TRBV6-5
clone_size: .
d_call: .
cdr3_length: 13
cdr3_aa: CASSYQQRGEQFF
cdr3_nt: TGTGCCAGCAGTTACCAGCAGAGGGGGGAGCAGTTCTTC

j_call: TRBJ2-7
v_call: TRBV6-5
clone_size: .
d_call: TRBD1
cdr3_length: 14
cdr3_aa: CASRTGTGSYEQYF
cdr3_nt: TGTGCCAGCAGGACCGGGACAGGATCCTACGAGCAGTACTTC

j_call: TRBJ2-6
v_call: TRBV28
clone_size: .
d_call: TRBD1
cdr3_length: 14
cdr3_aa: CAGQGSGGANVLTF
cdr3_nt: TGTGCCGGACAGGGTTCTGGTGGGGCCAACGTCCTGACTTTC

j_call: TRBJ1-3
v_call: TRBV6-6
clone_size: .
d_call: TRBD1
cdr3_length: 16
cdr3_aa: CASSRRQGAAGNTIYF
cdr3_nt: TGTGCCAGCAGTCGAAGACAGGGGGCGGCTGGAAACACCATATATTTT

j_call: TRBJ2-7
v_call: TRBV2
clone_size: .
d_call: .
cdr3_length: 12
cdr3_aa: CASSEGSSSWEF
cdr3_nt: TGTGCCAGCAGTGAGGGCAGTTCCTCATGGGAGTTC

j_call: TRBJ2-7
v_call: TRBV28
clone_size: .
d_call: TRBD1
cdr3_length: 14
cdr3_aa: CASSIIQGAREQYF
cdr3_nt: TGTGCCAGCAGTATAATACAGGGGGCGCGCGAGCAGTACTTC

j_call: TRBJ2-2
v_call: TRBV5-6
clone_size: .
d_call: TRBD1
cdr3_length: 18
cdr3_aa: CASSPTRPRDRNTGELFF
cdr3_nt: TGTGCCAGCAGCCCGACCCGCCCCCGGGACAGGAACACCGGGGAGCTGTTTTTT

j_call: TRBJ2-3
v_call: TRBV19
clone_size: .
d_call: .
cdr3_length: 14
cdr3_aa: CASSSGTVADTQYF
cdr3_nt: TGTGCCAGTAGTAGCGGGACAGTGGCAGATACGCAGTATTTT

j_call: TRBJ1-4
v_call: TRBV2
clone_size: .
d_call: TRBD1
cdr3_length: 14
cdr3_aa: CASSPGTGIEKLFF
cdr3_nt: TGTGCCAGCAGTCCCGGGACAGGGATTGAAAAACTGTTTTTT

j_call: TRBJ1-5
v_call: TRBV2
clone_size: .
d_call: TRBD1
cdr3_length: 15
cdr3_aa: CASSEGTGINQPQHF
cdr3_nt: TGTGCCAGCAGTGAAGGGACAGGGATCAATCAGCCCCAGCATTTT

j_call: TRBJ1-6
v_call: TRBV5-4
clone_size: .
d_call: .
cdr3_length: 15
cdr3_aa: CASSFPGVGDSPLHF
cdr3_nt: TGTGCCAGCAGCTTCCCCGGGGTTGGAGATTCACCCCTCCACTTT

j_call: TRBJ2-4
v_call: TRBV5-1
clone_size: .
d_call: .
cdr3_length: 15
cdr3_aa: CASSLSGAGKNIQYF
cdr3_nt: TGCGCCAGCAGCTTATCAGGCGCAGGGAAAAACATTCAGTACTTC

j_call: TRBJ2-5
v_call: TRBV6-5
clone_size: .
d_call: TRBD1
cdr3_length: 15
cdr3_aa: CASKGQGVPQETQYF
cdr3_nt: TGTGCCAGCAAGGGACAGGGTGTCCCCCAAGAGACCCAGTACTTC

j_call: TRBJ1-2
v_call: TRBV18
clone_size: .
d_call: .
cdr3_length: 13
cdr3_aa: CASSRQAGDGYTF
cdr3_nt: TGTGCCAGCTCACGCCAGGCAGGGGATGGCTACACCTTC